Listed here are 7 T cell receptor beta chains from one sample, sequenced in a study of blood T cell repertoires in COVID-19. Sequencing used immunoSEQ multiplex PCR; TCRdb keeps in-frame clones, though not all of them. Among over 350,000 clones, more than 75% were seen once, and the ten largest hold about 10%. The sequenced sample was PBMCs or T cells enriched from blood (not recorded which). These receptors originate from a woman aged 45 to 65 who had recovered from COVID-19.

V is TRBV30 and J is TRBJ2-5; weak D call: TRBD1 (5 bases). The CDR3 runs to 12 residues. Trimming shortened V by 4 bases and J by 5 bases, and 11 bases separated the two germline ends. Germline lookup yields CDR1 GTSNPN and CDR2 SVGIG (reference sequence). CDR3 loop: CAWNRQFETQYF. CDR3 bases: TGTGCCTGGAATAGACAGTTCGAGACCCAGTACTTC.

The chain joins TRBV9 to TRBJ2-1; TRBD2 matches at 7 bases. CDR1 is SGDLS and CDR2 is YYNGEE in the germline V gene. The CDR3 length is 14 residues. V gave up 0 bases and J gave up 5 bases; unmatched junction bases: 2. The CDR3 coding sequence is TGTGCCAGCAGCGTAGGGGGGAGGGACAATGAGCAGTTCTTC. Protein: CASSVGGRDNEQFF.

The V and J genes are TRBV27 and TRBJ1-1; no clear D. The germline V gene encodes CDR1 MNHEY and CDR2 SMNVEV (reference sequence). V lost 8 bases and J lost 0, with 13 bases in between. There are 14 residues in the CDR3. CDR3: CASRSHTVNTEAFF. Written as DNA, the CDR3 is TGTGCCAGCCGGAGCCACACGGTGAACACTGAAGCTTTCTTT.

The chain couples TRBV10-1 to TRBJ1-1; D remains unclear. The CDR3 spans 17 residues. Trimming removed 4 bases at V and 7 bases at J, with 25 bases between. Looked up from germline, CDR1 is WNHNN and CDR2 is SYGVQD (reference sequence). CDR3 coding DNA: TGCGCCAGCAGTGTCTCCTGGGGAGACAACCTTGTTAGTGAAGCTTTCTTT. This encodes CASSVSWGDNLVSEAFF.

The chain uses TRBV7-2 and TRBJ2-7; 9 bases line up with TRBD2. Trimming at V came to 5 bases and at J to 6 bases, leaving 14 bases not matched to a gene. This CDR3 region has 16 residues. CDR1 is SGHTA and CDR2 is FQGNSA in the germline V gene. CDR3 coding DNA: TGTGCCAGCAGCCCAGCCGCTAGCGGGGCAAGAGGCGAGCAGTACTTC. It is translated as CASSPAASGARGEQYF.

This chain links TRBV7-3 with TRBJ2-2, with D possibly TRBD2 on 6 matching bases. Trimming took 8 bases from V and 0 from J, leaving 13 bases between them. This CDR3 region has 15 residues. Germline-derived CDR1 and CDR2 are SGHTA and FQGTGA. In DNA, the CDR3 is TGTGCCAGCCGCGCTGGGGGGACGAACACCGGGGAGCTGTTTTTT. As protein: CASRAGGTNTGELFF. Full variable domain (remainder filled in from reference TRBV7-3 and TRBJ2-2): GAGVSQTPSNKVTEKGKYVELRCDPISGHTALYWYRQSLGQGPEFLIYFQGTGAADDSGLPNDRFFAVRPEGSVSTLKIQRTERGDSAVYLCASRAGGTNTGELFFGEGSRLTVL.

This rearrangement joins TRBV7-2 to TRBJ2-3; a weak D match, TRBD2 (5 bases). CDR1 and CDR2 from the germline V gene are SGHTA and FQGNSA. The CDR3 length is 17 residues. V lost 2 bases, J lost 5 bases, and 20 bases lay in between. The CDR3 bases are TGTGCCAGCAGCTTATCGGGTGGCCGGGGAAAAAAAGATACGCAGTATTTT. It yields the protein CASSLSGGRGKKDTQYF. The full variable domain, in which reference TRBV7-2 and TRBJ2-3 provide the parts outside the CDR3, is GAGVSQSPSNKVTEKGKDVELRCDPISGHTALYWYRQSLGQGLEFLIYFQGNSAPDKSGLPSDRFSAERTGGSVSTLTIQRTQQEDSAVYLCASSLSGGRGKKDTQYFGPGTRLTVL.